This TCR beta chain was identified during a study of blood T cell repertoires in COVID-19. The overall study: The United States, Italy and Spain provided the acute and convalescent COVID-19 samples. T cells, B-cell-depleted T cells, or PBMCs supplied cDNA or gDNA.

V was pared by 4 bases and J by 7 bases, with 10 bases of the junction left unmatched. Germline assignment: CDR1 SEHNR and CDR2 FQNEAQ (reference sequence). The CDR3 has 15 residues. Authors' analysis steps: Estimation of nucleated cell counts was performed using reference gene primer amplification. This table comes from immunoSEQ multiplex PCR, and its TCRdb copy is limited to in-frame clones, with some not included. For V, J and clone size, that table is used; D and trimming come from the DNA. The repertoire includes 240,000 or so clones, approximately 80% of them detected once, and about 2% sits in the top ten.

The receptor was isolated from a man between 25 and 39 years old who had recovered from COVID-19. V and J are TRBV7-9 and TRBJ1-5, with 7 bases that match TRBD1. The specimen was peripheral blood. The CDR3 region has the DNA TGTGCCAGCAGCTCGGGAGACAGGGTAGGACAGCCCCAGCATTTT. It specifies CASSSGDRVGQPQHF.